Shown below are 27 T cell receptor beta chains from a single sample sequenced in a study of T cells after yellow fever vaccination. Via MiXCR, TCRdb re-called the 5' RACE reads, giving one row per CDR3 protein. The sample lists approximately 140,000 distinct CDR3 sequences, more than 6% occurring once. Sequences were derived from CD4+ T cells sorted from PBMCs, sampled 5 days after the yellow fever booster vaccination. The receptor source for this set is a man younger than 45 who received the YFV17D yellow fever vaccine.

This clonotype has a count of ten or more. This chain links TRBV10-3 with TRBJ2-3; TRBD2 might be the D (6 bases). This CDR3 comprises 13 residues. CDR1 and CDR2 (germline): ENHRY, SYGVKD. Trimming removed 2 bases from V and 11 bases from J, with 14 bases in between. CDR3 sequence: CAISEIAAAVQYF. CDR3 coding DNA: TGTGCCATCAGTGAGATAGCGGCGGCTGTGCAGTATTTT.

This clonotype was detected ten times or more. The chain employs TRBV20-1 and TRBJ1-1; no clear D gene. The V gene's germline CDR1 is DFQATT and CDR2 SNEGSKA (reference sequence). Deletions cut 2 bases from V and 3 bases from J, with 16 bases between. The CDR3 consists of 15 residues. The CDR3 spells CSARSPPPADTEAFF. Written as DNA, the CDR3 is TGCAGTGCTAGAAGCCCCCCCCCAGCGGACACTGAAGCTTTCTTT.

The chain has TRBV5-1 and TRBJ2-7, with TRBD2 matching over 7 bases. The CDR3 is 15 residues long. Looked up from germline, CDR1 is SGHRS and CDR2 is YFSETQ. V trimming: 3 bases; J trimming: 5 bases; junction bases outside the gene matches: 11. CDR3 protein: CASSSGGAGVDEQYF. CDR3 bases: TGCGCCAGCAGCTCCGGAGGCGCGGGAGTGGACGAGCAGTACTTC. The full variable domain, in which reference TRBV5-1 and TRBJ2-7 provide the parts outside the CDR3, is KAGVTQTPRYLIKTRGQQVTLSCSPISGHRSVSWYQQTPGQGLQFLFEYFSETQRNKGNFPGRFSGRQFSNSRSEMNVSTLELGDSALYLCASSSGGAGVDEQYFGPGTRLTVT.

This sequence joins TRBV20-1 and TRBJ2-2, with 11 positions matching TRBD2. This CDR3 comprises 15 residues. The germline V gene has CDR1 DFQATT and CDR2 SNEGSKA (reference sequence). Germline trimming cut 6 bases from V and 6 bases from J; bases unmatched to any gene: 9. In DNA form, the CDR3 reads TGCAGTGCCACAACTAGCGGGAGAGGGTCCGGGGAGCTGTTTTTT. Its translation: CSATTSGRGSGELFF.

This clonotype was seen many times. The chain recombines TRBV27 with TRBJ1-1; D is undetermined. Deletions cut 4 bases from V and 5 bases from J, with 8 bases between. This CDR3 comprises 12 residues. The V gene's germline CDR1 is MNHEY and CDR2 SMNVEV (reference sequence). The DNA of the CDR3 is TGTGCCAGCAGTTCGATCGGAACTGAAGCTTTCTTT. It is translated as CASSSIGTEAFF.

This chain links TRBV4-3 with TRBJ1-6; D remains unclear. V lost 3 bases and J lost 2, with 5 bases in between. The CDR3 length is 14 residues. The germline V gene encodes CDR1 LGHNA and CDR2 YSLEER. The CDR3: CASSHGTYNSPLHF. The CDR3 region has the DNA TGCGCCAGCAGCCATGGGACCTATAATTCACCCCTCCACTTT.

At least ten counts were recorded for this clonotype. The rearrangement links TRBV9 to TRBJ2-3; 7 positions match TRBD2. This CDR3 is built from 16 residues. V lost 4 bases and J lost 5; bases outside the gene matches: 13. CDR1 and CDR2 from the germline V gene are SGDLS and YYNGEE. CDR3 sequence (DNA): TGTGCCAGCAGCTACGGGAGCGGGACCGAGGGAGATACGCAGTATTTT. Amino acid sequence: CASSYGSGTEGDTQYF.

J is TRBJ2-1 and V is TRBV7-2, with D maybe TRBD1 (6 bases). This CDR3 region has 13 residues. Trimming left V 8 bases short and J 8 bases short, with 16 bases between. CDR1 and CDR2 from the germline V gene are SGHTA and FQGNSA. This CDR3 reads CASGIQGWDEQFF. In DNA, the CDR3 is TGTGCCAGCGGGATACAGGGTTGGGATGAGCAGTTCTTC.

In this sample, this clonotype turned up a few times. The J gene is TRBJ1-6, the V gene TRBV20-1; D is undetermined. Germline V gene data show CDR1 as DFQATT and CDR2 as SNEGSKA (reference sequence). V was trimmed by 0 bases and J by 3 bases, leaving 9 bases between them. This CDR3 is 15 amino acids long. The CDR3 sequence is CSARDIYGYNSPLHF. The CDR3 region has the DNA TGCAGTGCTAGAGATATTTACGGCTATAATTCACCCCTCCACTTT.

This clonotype was found many times. The rearrangement links TRBV12-3 or TRBV12-4 to TRBJ2-7; D not certain. This CDR3 has 12 residues. V was cut by 5 bases and J by 3 bases, with 8 bases left in between. The CDR3 loop is CASSVRGYEQYF. DNA for the CDR3: TGTGCCAGCAGTGTTAGAGGCTACGAGCAGTACTTC.

A note on this clonotype: This sequence may be a read error, since a much larger clone differs from it by one base. The rearrangement links TRBV5-1 to TRBJ2-1; maybe TRBD2 (6 bases). The germline CDR1 and CDR2 sequences are SGHRS and YFSETQ. The CDR3 covers 14 residues. The CDR3, as DNA: TGCGCCAGCAGCTCCAGCGGGCCATACAATGCGCAGTTCTTC. Its translation: CASSSSGPYNAQFF.

This clonotype was observed a handful of times. CDR3 nucleotides: TGTGCCAGCAGCCGCATACTAGCGAGAAAAGAGACCCAGTACTTC. It encodes CASSRILARKETQYF. The rearrangement links TRBV7-2 to TRBJ2-5, with TRBD2 matching 7 bases. The germline V gene has CDR1 SGHTA and CDR2 FQGNSA. J was trimmed by 3 bases and V by 5 bases; bases with no gene match: 9. The CDR3 is made up of 15 amino acids. The complete variable domain, with remaining parts taken from reference TRBV7-2 and TRBJ2-5, reads GAGVSQSPSNKVTEKGKDVELRCDPISGHTALYWYRQSLGQGLEFLIYFQGNSAPDKSGLPSDRFSAERTGGSVSTLTIQRTQQEDSAVYLCASSRILARKETQYFGPGTRLLVL.

This clonotype was found a few times. The chain is built from TRBV5-1 and TRBJ2-2; D may match TRBD1 or TRBD2 (6 bases each). The CDR3 spans 18 residues. Per the germline V gene, CDR1 is SGHRS and CDR2 is YFSETQ. Trimming took 4 bases from V and 4 from J, leaving 23 bases between them. The chain's CDR3 is CASSLNPQGGGFTGELFF. Written as DNA, the CDR3 is TGCGCCAGCAGCCTGAATCCACAGGGAGGAGGGTTCACCGGGGAGCTGTTTTTT.

This clonotype was picked up many times. The chain has TRBV5-1 and TRBJ1-1; weak D call: TRBD1 (6 bases). The CDR3 covers 14 residues. In germline, CDR1 is SGHRS, CDR2 YFSETQ. Trimming stripped 4 bases from V and 4 bases from J, with 14 bases between. The CDR3 reads CASSAQGGTTEAFF. In nucleotides, the CDR3 is TGCGCCAGCAGCGCACAGGGCGGAACCACTGAAGCTTTCTTT.

This chain uses TRBV5-4 with TRBJ2-1; maybe TRBD1 (7 bases). This CDR3 has 15 amino acids. The germline gives CDR1 SGHNT, CDR2 YYREEE (reference sequence). V was cut by 4 bases and J by 6 bases, with 17 bases left in between. The CDR3 nucleotides read TGTGCCAGCAGCCAGGGGGGACCAGGTCCCAATGAGCAGTTCTTC. Translated: CASSQGGPGPNEQFF.

This clonotype was recorded many times. The chain recombines TRBV5-1 with TRBJ2-1; TRBD2 matches at 8 bases. V gave up 4 bases and J gave up 7 bases; unmatched junction bases: 13. The CDR3 runs to 16 residues. CDR1 is SGHRS, CDR2 YFSETQ, per germline. This CDR3 reads CASSLQPGLVINEQFF. DNA of the CDR3: TGCGCCAGCAGCCTACAGCCGGGACTAGTAATAAATGAGCAGTTCTTC. Full variable domain (rest looked up from reference TRBV5-1 and TRBJ2-1): KAGVTQTPRYLIKTRGQQVTLSCSPISGHRSVSWYQQTPGQGLQFLFEYFSETQRNKGNFPGRFSGRQFSNSRSEMNVSTLELGDSALYLCASSLQPGLVINEQFFGPGTRLTVL.

This clonotype occurred a few times. The J gene is TRBJ1-2, the V gene TRBV19, with D possibly TRBD1 on 5 matching bases. Trimming stripped 7 bases from V and 7 bases from J, with 25 bases between. The CDR3 runs to 16 residues. The germline V gene has CDR1 LNHDA and CDR2 SQIVND (reference sequence). CDR3 residues: CASKYGGTSILSGYTF. The CDR3 coding sequence is TGTGCCAGTAAATATGGGGGGACCAGCATTCTATCTGGCTACACCTTC.

This clonotype came up a few times. The chain uses TRBV20-1 and TRBJ2-7, with 8 bases fitting TRBD1. The CDR3 runs to 15 residues. The junction had 12 bases not matched to a gene; V was cut back by 6 bases and J by 2 bases. Germline CDR1 is DFQATT and CDR2 is SNEGSKA (reference sequence). This CDR3 reads CSAYALGTGAYEQYF. The CDR3 nucleotides read TGCAGTGCGTATGCCCTTGGGACAGGAGCCTACGAGCAGTACTTC.

This clonotype came up many times. The chain recombines TRBV12-3 or TRBV12-4 with TRBJ2-5; D gene uncertain. The V end was cut by 3 bases, the J end by 3 bases, with 14 bases between. This CDR3 has 15 residues. This CDR3 is CASSFSVGAEETQYF. CDR3 DNA: TGTGCCAGCAGTTTCTCAGTGGGCGCCGAAGAGACCCAGTACTTC.

This clonotype was seen many times. The chain uses TRBV20-1 and TRBJ1-5; no reliable D call. Trimming removed 0 bases from V and 7 bases from J, with 13 bases in between. Germline CDR1 reads DFQATT; CDR2 reads SNEGSKA (reference sequence). This CDR3 spans 14 amino acids. The CDR3 coding sequence is TGCAGTGCTAGAGATGTCCACCCGGACCAGCCCCAGCATTTT. It yields the protein CSARDVHPDQPQHF.

The chain recombines TRBV20-1 with TRBJ2-1; D is ambiguous. Germline V lookup: CDR1 DFQATT, CDR2 SNEGSKA (reference sequence). Trimming left V 0 bases short and J 12 bases short, with 15 bases between. This CDR3 has 13 residues. The CDR3 loop reads CSARDYNTAGQFF. In nucleotides, the CDR3 is TGCAGTGCTAGAGATTATAATACGGCCGGGCAGTTCTTC.

This clonotype was counted ten times or more. This chain connects TRBV3-1 to TRBJ2-7, with 8 nucleotides matching TRBD2. CDR1 is LGHDT and CDR2 is YNNKEL in the germline V gene (reference sequence). The CDR3 consists of 14 residues. V lost 7 bases, J lost 6 bases, and 11 bases stayed unmatched. The CDR3 DNA follows: TGTGCCAGCAACAAGCGGGGGCCAGCTGGCGAGCAGTACTTC. Amino acids: CASNKRGPAGEQYF.

This clonotype was observed at least ten times. The CDR3 sequence is CASSRRVERTDTQYF. The CDR3 DNA follows: TGTGCCAGCAGCCGCCGGGTAGAGAGAACAGATACGCAGTATTTT. This chain connects TRBV7-8 to TRBJ2-3; D unclear. The CDR3 loop spans 15 amino acids. V lost 5 bases and J lost 3, with 15 bases in between. Germline CDR1 is SGHVS and CDR2 is FQNEAQ.

At least ten counts were recorded for this clonotype. The J gene is TRBJ2-1, the V gene TRBV12-3 or TRBV12-4; D is undetermined. CDR3 length equals 13 residues. The V end lost 4 bases, the J end lost 9 bases, and 13 bases lay between the germline ends. CDR3: CASSSARVGEQFF. The DNA of the CDR3 is TGTGCCAGCAGTTCAGCCCGGGTGGGTGAGCAGTTCTTC.

This clonotype was counted many times. The V gene is TRBV10-3, the J gene TRBJ2-7; D not certain. The V end was cut by 3 bases, the J end by 2 bases, with 14 bases between. The CDR3 extends over 15 amino acids. CDR1 and CDR2 from the germline V gene are ENHRY and SYGVKD. In DNA form, the CDR3 reads TGTGCCATCAGTGATATGATCAGAGTAGCCTACGAGCAGTACTTC. The encoded protein is CAISDMIRVAYEQYF.

This clonotype showed up many times. This chain connects TRBV4-3 to TRBJ2-7; possible D gene TRBD2, 6 bases. Per the germline V gene, CDR1 is LGHNA and CDR2 is YSLEER. V was trimmed by 3 bases and J by 4 bases, leaving 16 bases between them. This CDR3 comprises 15 residues. CDR3: CASSQGGRDGYEQYF. The CDR3, as DNA: TGCGCCAGCAGCCAGGGAGGCAGGGACGGGTACGAGCAGTACTTC.

This clonotype was recorded only once. A much larger clone lies a single base off, so this may be a read error. The chain uses TRBV12-3 or TRBV12-4 and TRBJ2-3; possibly TRBD1 or TRBD2 for D (5 bases each). The CDR3 loop spans 14 amino acids. Trimming left V 6 bases short and J 5 bases short, with 15 bases between. The CDR3 bases are TGTGCCAGCAGACTCGGGACCAGCGGAGATACGCAGTATTTT. Amino acid sequence: CASRLGTSGDTQYF.